This entry describes one T cell receptor beta chain. Germline lookup yields CDR1 MDHEN and CDR2 SYDVKM. The CDR3 consists of 15 residues. V gave up 5 bases and J gave up 5 bases; unmatched junction bases: 7. Autoimmune disease history or systemic immunosuppression excluded patients. This record belongs to a study of OX40 agonist ivuxolimab in advanced cancers. As for the study in general: Treatment of patients was with ivuxolimab, an agonistic anti-OX40 (CD134) antibody. At 0.01 to 10 mg/kg, ivuxolimab was administered intravenously to patients every 2 weeks.

Clones were sequenced by immunoSEQ multiplex PCR, and TCRdb holds only the in-frame ones, with some missing. The profile shows around 78,000 clones, roughly 84% of them singletons. This sample comprised CD4+ or CD8+ T cells sorted from blood, obtained in a trial of the OX40 agonist ivuxolimab. This sequence joins TRBV28 and TRBJ2-1; 9 nucleotides align to TRBD1. This sequence was found in an adult with an advanced solid tumor such as melanoma, head and neck, liver or kidney cancer. The CDR3 region has the DNA TGTGCCAGCAGTAACACAGGGGGCGCCCACAATGAGCAGTTCTTC. Its protein is CASSNTGGAHNEQFF.